The present TCR beta chain was sequenced within a study of blood T cell repertoires in COVID-19. At the level of the study: Samples of COVID-19 (acute and convalescent) were obtained from the United States, Italy and Spain. Sources were T cells, B-cell-depleted T cells, or PBMCs; the material itself was cDNA or gDNA.

Original methodology: Counts of nucleated cells, estimated from reference gene primer amplification, were obtained. Method: immunoSEQ multiplex PCR; TCRdb's copy keeps in-frame clones and lacks some. V and J calls and clone size are given by that table; D and trimming were obtained from the DNA. Among tens of thousands of clones listed, 80% to 90% were seen once. CDR1 and CDR2 from the germline V gene are MDHEN and SYDVKM. With 4 bases clipped from V and 2 bases from J, the junction kept 17 bases outside the gene matches. The CDR3 is 19 residues long. The origin of this receptor is a man between 65 and 85 years old with active or convalescent COVID-19. Specimen: peripheral blood. This chain links TRBV28 with TRBJ2-7, with 10 positions matching TRBD2. The CDR3 here is CASSYSTSGLEDETYEQYF. The CDR3 nucleotides are TGTGCCAGCAGTTATTCGACTAGCGGGCTAGAGGATGAAACCTACGAGCAGTACTTC.